This entry concerns a single T cell receptor beta chain. The antigen is not known. Separate from the approximately 670-subject first cohort was the approximately 120-subject validation cohort, to which the donors belonged. Sequencing used immunoSEQ multiplex PCR; TCRdb keeps in-frame clones, though not all of them. The profile shows more than 300,000 clones, just over 85% of them singletons. This sample is part of a study of cytomegalovirus exposure and HLA in healthy donors. Per the germline V gene, CDR1 is LGHNT and CDR2 is FRNRAP. Trimming removed 6 bases at V and 6 bases at J, with 15 bases between. CDR3 length equals 13 residues. Study-level findings and limits: In vitro testing confirmed a few CMV-associated chains as specific for CMV antigens. According to the study, around 180 TCR beta chains were cytomegalovirus-associated.

The gene calls are TRBV12-5 and TRBJ2-7; TRBD2 might be the D (5 bases). The TCR originated in a woman younger than 30 in good health and CMV-seronegative. The sample taken for sequencing was PBMCs. CDR3 bases: TGTGCTAGTGGACGTGGACTCCCGGCCGAGCAGTACTTC. Encoded protein: CASGRGLPAEQYF.